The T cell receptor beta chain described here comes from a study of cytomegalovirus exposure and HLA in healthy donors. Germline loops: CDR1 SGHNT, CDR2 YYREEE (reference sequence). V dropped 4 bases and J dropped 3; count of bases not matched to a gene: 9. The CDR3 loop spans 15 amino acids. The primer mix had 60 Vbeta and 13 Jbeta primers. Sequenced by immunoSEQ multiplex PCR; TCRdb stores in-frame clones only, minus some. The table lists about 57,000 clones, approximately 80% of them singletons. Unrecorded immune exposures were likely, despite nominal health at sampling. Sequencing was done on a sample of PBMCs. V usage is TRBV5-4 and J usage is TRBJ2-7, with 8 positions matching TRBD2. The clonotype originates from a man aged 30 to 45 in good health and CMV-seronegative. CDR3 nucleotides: TGTGCCAGCAGCCCCGGGACTAGTGGGGTCTACGAGCAGTACTTC. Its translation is CASSPGTSGVYEQYF.